This TCR beta chain was retrieved from a study of T cells in localized non-small cell lung cancer. Overall study findings and caveats: For the top 100 tumor clones, a median approximately 50 also appeared in adjacent lung.

The protocol was immunoSEQ multiplex PCR, while the TCRdb copy is restricted to in-frame clones and leaves out a portion. The sample lists roughly 36,000 clones; about 90% were seen once. The germline gives CDR1 SGHDN, CDR2 FVKESK. V lost 1 base and J 5 bases, leaving 17 bases between the germline ends. The CDR3 extends over 16 amino acids. A note on this clone: What it recognizes is unknown.

This receptor was taken from a man between 40 and 70 years old with stage II lung adenocarcinoma. The sequencing used PBMCs, collected before any cancer treatment. The chain has TRBV14 and TRBJ1-2, with D possibly TRBD1 on 5 matching bases. The CDR3 DNA follows: TGTGCCAGCAGCCAAGCCGGTGCGGGGCTTGGGTATGGCTACACCTTC. The encoded protein is CASSQAGAGLGYGYTF.